The rows below give T cell receptor beta chains drawn from one sample of a study of Ad26.COV2.S vaccination and SARS-CoV-2 variants. Assay: immunoSEQ multiplex PCR; the TCRdb copy retains only in-frame clones and omits some. The sample consists of about 220,000 clones, over 75% of them appearing once. Sequenced material: peripheral blood, taken in a trial of Ad26.COV2.S vaccine versus placebo. The receptors were gathered from a person aged 18 to 65 who received the Ad26.COV2.S COVID-19 vaccine or a placebo. Each CDR3 is given with its conserved first and last residue. A D gene is named only where the DNA matches it firmly. Not all rows give a size; the values are once, few, many and, for expanded clones, a class.

TRBJ2-2	once	NA	TRBV6-6	CASSKPGQTNTGELFF	TGTGCCAGCAGTAAACCGGGACAAACGAACACCGGGGAGCTGTTTTTT
TRBJ1-5	few	NA	TRBV27	CASRKLEAGNQPQHF	TGTGCCAGCAGGAAGCTGGAGGCGGGCAATCAGCCCCAGCATTTT
TRBJ2-7	NA	NA	TRBV6-5	CASGGVYEQYF	TGTGCCAGTGGAGGGGTCTACGAGCAGTACTTC
TRBJ2-2	NA	NA	TRBV24-1	CATSDKDPSSGELFF	TGTGCCACCAGTGATAAGGACCCCAGTTCCGGGGAGCTGTTTTTT
TRBJ1-5	NA	NA	TRBV7-2	CASSPSGGQPQHF	TGTGCCAGCAGCCCCTCGGGGGGTCAGCCCCAGCATTTT
TRBJ2-7	NA	TRBD2	TRBV25-1	CASSALAGDLGEQYF	TGTGCCAGCAGTGCACTAGCGGGAGATTTGGGCGAGCAGTACTTC
TRBJ2-3	once	TRBD2	TRBV7-3	CASSLTGTSVSDTQYF	TGTGCCAGCAGCTTAACCGGGACTAGCGTTTCGGATACGCAGTATTTT
TRBJ1-2	NA	TRBD1	TRBV28	CASRRQGAYGYTF	TGTGCCAGCAGGCGGCAGGGGGCCTATGGCTACACCTTC
TRBJ1-5	once	TRBD1	TRBV19	CASSIDPDRGEKYSQPQHF	TGTGCCAGTAGTATAGACCCCGACAGGGGCGAAAAGTATAGTCAGCCCCAGCATTTT
TRBJ2-4	NA	NA	TRBV14	CASSQGQGWAKNIQYF	TGTGCCAGCAGCCAAGGGCAGGGCTGGGCCAAAAACATTCAGTACTTC
TRBJ1-1	NA	NA	TRBV6-5	CASSYPGPNTEAFF	TGTGCCAGCAGTTACCCGGGGCCGAACACTGAAGCTTTCTTT
TRBJ2-5	NA	TRBD1	TRBV9	CASSATTGGGRETQYF	TGTGCCAGCAGCGCCACTACAGGGGGCGGGCGGGAGACCCAGTACTTC
TRBJ1-1	NA	NA	TRBV19	CASSILLGATEAFF	TGTGCCAGTAGTATACTCTTGGGGGCCACTGAAGCTTTCTTT
TRBJ1-2	NA	NA	TRBV29-1	CSVRGGLNYGYTF	TGCAGCGTTAGAGGGGGTCTGAACTATGGCTACACCTTC
TRBJ2-7	NA	NA	TRBV15	CATSTPPSVKTYEQYF	TGTGCCACCAGTACCCCCCCTAGCGTAAAAACCTACGAGCAGTACTTC
TRBJ1-5	NA	NA	TRBV7-8	CASSSTRGQPQHF	TGTGCCAGCAGCTCCACTCGCGGCCAGCCCCAGCATTTT
TRBJ1-1	NA	NA	TRBV20-1	CSASPNTEAFF	TGCAGTGCTAGCCCGAACACTGAAGCTTTCTTT
TRBJ2-5	NA	TRBD2	TRBV9	CASSVVAGGPQETQYF	TGTGCCAGCAGCGTAGTAGCGGGAGGGCCCCAAGAGACCCAGTACTTC
TRBJ2-3	NA	NA	TRBV2	CASIRDVTDTQYF	TGTGCCAGCATCCGGGACGTCACAGATACGCAGTATTTT
TRBJ2-1	NA	NA	TRBV11-2	CASRWGDNEQFF	TGTGCCAGCAGGTGGGGGGACAATGAGCAGTTCTTC
TRBJ1-1	NA	TRBD1	TRBV9	CASSGGGTGIGTEAFF	TGTGCCAGCAGCGGTGGAGGGACAGGGATCGGCACTGAAGCTTTCTTT
TRBJ2-7	NA	NA	TRBV7-8	CASSLNTFYYEQYF	TGTGCCAGCAGTCTTAACACCTTCTACTACGAGCAGTACTTC
TRBJ1-1	few	NA	TRBV30	CAWKGSPGDTEAFF	TGTGCCTGGAAAGGTAGTCCCGGGGACACTGAAGCTTTCTTT
TRBJ2-2	NA	NA	TRBV5-1	CASSLAWGTGELFF	TGCGCCAGCAGCCTGGCGTGGGGCACCGGGGAGCTGTTTTTT
TRBJ2-5	NA	TRBD1	TRBV4-3	CASSLDWTGGETQYF	TGCGCCAGCAGCCTCGATTGGACAGGGGGGGAGACCCAGTACTTC
TRBJ1-5	NA	NA	TRBV6-2/TRBV6-3	CASSRQDSKNQPQHF	TGTGCCAGCAGCCGACAGGACAGCAAAAATCAGCCCCAGCATTTT
TRBJ1-2	NA	NA	TRBV28	CASSLLGPLHGYTF	TGTGCCAGCAGTTTGCTGGGGCCGCTCCACGGCTACACCTTC
TRBJ1-1	NA	NA	TRBV4-1	CASSQGRMNTEAFF	TGCGCCAGCAGCCAAGGACGGATGAACACTGAAGCTTTCTTT
TRBJ2-7	NA	TRBD1	TRBV11-3	CASSSSRDSPYEQYF	TGTGCCAGCAGCTCTTCCCGGGACAGCCCCTACGAGCAGTACTTC
TRBJ2-7	NA	NA	TRBV10-3	CAISDRDGSSYEQYF	TGTGCCATCAGTGACCGGGACGGGAGCTCCTACGAGCAGTACTTC
TRBJ2-2	NA	TRBD2	TRBV30	CAWTGTITTGELFF	TGTGCCTGGACCGGGACTATAACCACCGGGGAGCTGTTTTTT
TRBJ1-1	once	NA	TRBV30	CAWSVLDAEAFF	TGTGCCTGGAGTGTTCTGGACGCTGAAGCTTTCTTT
TRBJ1-5	NA	NA	TRBV6-5	CASRPGMSNQPQHF	TGTGCCAGCAGACCCGGGATGAGCAATCAGCCCCAGCATTTT
TRBJ2-3	NA	TRBD2	TRBV30	CAWSVGAGRTDTQYF	TGTGCCTGGAGTGTCGGAGCGGGGAGGACAGATACGCAGTATTTT
TRBJ1-2	NA	NA	TRBV7-9	CASPGLFDAINYGYTF	TGTGCCAGCCCCGGACTGTTTGACGCTATTAACTATGGCTACACCTTC
TRBJ2-2	NA	TRBD2	TRBV4-3	CASSLLLAGNTGELFF	TGCGCCAGCAGCCTCCTACTAGCGGGAAACACCGGGGAGCTGTTTTTT
TRBJ2-5	once	NA	TRBV5-1	CASSLAGAILQETQYF	TGCGCCAGCAGCTTGGCCGGGGCCATCCTCCAAGAGACCCAGTACTTC
TRBJ2-5	few	NA	TRBV25-1	CASSESRRRLQETQYF	TGTGCCAGCAGTGAATCGAGAAGGAGACTCCAAGAGACCCAGTACTTC
TRBJ2-2	NA	NA	TRBV11-2	CASSLRGATNTGELFF	TGTGCCAGCAGCCTTAGGGGGGCAACGAACACCGGGGAGCTGTTTTTT
TRBJ2-3	NA	TRBD1	TRBV19	CASSSGTGTIF	TGTGCCAGTAGTAGCGGGACAGGGACGATATTT
TRBJ1-2	NA	TRBD1	TRBV10-1	CASSRDREHGYTF	TGCGCCAGCAGCCGAGACAGGGAGCATGGCTACACCTTC
TRBJ2-2	NA	NA	TRBV18	CASSPGGPNTGELFF	TGTGCCAGCTCACCGGGGGGCCCGAACACCGGGGAGCTGTTTTTT
TRBJ1-4	NA	TRBD1	TRBV28	CASSLWGQGATNEKLFF	TGTGCCAGCAGTTTATGGGGACAGGGCGCAACTAATGAAAAACTGTTTTTT
TRBJ1-1	NA	NA	TRBV6-5	CASRGGTEAFF	TGTGCCAGCAGGGGGGGGACAGAAGCTTTCTTT
TRBJ1-4	many	NA	TRBV11-2	CASSAIRGHNYEKLFF	TGTGCCAGCAGCGCGATCCGGGGCCATAATTACGAAAAACTGTTTTTT
TRBJ2-1	NA	TRBD1	TRBV14	CASSGEQGPLYNEQFF	TGTGCCAGCAGCGGTGAACAGGGGCCACTATACAATGAGCAGTTCTTC
TRBJ1-2	NA	NA	TRBV3-1/TRBV3-2	CASSQVPRGGYGYTF	TGTGCCAGCAGCCAAGTCCCCAGGGGCGGCTATGGCTACACCTTC
TRBJ2-5	NA	TRBD2	TRBV7-2	CASSLEGLSGGFQETQYF	TGTGCCAGCAGCTTAGAGGGGTTAAGCGGGGGTTTCCAAGAGACCCAGTACTTC